This T cell receptor beta chain comes out of a study of blood T cells in healthy people across ages. General study points: Possibly confounding the expanded clonotype changes was the fact that donor CMV status was unknown.

The CDR3 has 14 amino acids. V dropped 6 bases and J dropped 6; count of bases not matched to a gene: 7. A second PCR of 7 to 11 cycles used a sample-barcoded 5' primer and a J-beta primer mix. Through a template-switch adaptor with 12 random nucleotides, each cDNA molecule received a tag. TCRdb itself ran the 5' RACE reads through MiXCR, one entry per CDR3 protein. The sample carries about 580,000 distinct CDR3 sequences, less than 60% recorded once. Each sample used at least 6 million PBMCs. Remarks on this clonotype: The target antigen is unknown.

The source material was blood. The clonotype originates from a man at least 80 years old in good health. The chain uses TRBV12-3 or TRBV12-4 and TRBJ2-1, with 8 bases lining up with TRBD1. The CDR3 coding sequence is TGTGCCAGCAGCGGGGGACAGGCGCTCAATGAGCAGTTCTTC. This sequence encodes CASSGGQALNEQFF.